This entry is about one T cell receptor (beta chain). This CDR3 is 14 amino acids long. Germline V gene lookup returns CDR1 SGHRS and CDR2 YFSETQ. Deletions cut 0 bases from V and 5 bases from J, with 9 bases between. The data were obtained in a study of blood T cell repertoires in COVID-19. Authors' processing steps: The authors estimated nucleated cell counts from reference gene primer amplification. TCRdb's copy holds only in-frame clones and misses some; the assay was immunoSEQ multiplex PCR. Clone size and V and J calls were adopted from that table, with D and trimming inferred from the DNA. The table shows 200,000 to 250,000 clones, with 80% to 90% occurring only once.

The receptor comes from a woman aged 45-65 years with acute COVID-19. V is TRBV5-1 and J is TRBJ1-5, with D possibly TRBD1 on 6 matching bases. Source material: PBMCs or T cells enriched from blood (not recorded which). The CDR3: CASSLEGVDQPQHF. CDR3 nucleotides: TGCGCCAGCAGCTTGGAGGGGGTAGATCAGCCCCAGCATTTT.